This T cell receptor beta chain comes out of a study of human T cells and chemical hapten exposure. Study as a whole: Yields of TCR per sample differed, chiefly owing to small differences in pooled library volume. Study-level results: After DPC sensitization, TCRs above 1 in 1000 frequency showed no change.

This CDR3 is 13 amino acids long. The V gene's germline CDR1 is MDHEN and CDR2 SYDVKM. The ends were cut back, 10 bases at V and 12 bases at J, with 25 bases in the middle. Unique molecular identifiers were attached to individual cDNA molecules within the library. In the original processing: A typical sample had some 87,000 TCRs, with roughly 23,224 to 690,600 overall. TCRdb processed the RACE reads anew with MiXCR; each CDR3 protein has one entry. The V and J calls, along with clone size, are taken from TCRdb and not from the paper's own processing. The sample consists of roughly 43,000 distinct CDR3 sequences, 3.7% of them appearing once. This clonotype was counted between two and nine times. Its antigen is as yet unknown. As for time point: healthy volunteer bleed at 6 weeks. The template was total RNA from unfractionated whole blood.

The sequence was obtained from a human donor in good health. Some clones in this sample may be carry-over from other donors' samples. The V call is TRBV28, the J call TRBJ2-7; D gene unclear. Sequencing was performed on whole blood. The CDR3 loop reads CAIPTQKPGLLYF. In nucleotides, the CDR3 is TGTGCCATCCCCACACAAAAGCCGGGTTTACTGTACTTC.